Sequencing of this T cell receptor beta chain was carried out in a study of tumor and adjacent non-tumor tissue in lung cancer. On the study more broadly: Patients were aged about 30 to 76, around ten men and about five women, stage I to III.

RNA was extracted from bulk tissue without any cell sorting. Three rounds of nested PCR, following a modified ARM-PCR protocol, produced the TCRbeta library. Each CDR3 protein gets one entry after TCRdb re-called the multiplex PCR reads with MiXCR. The table has 65,000 to 95,000 distinct CDR3 sequences, around two thirds seen once. This CDR3 is 14 amino acids long. The germline V gene encodes CDR1 SQVTM and CDR2 ANQGSEA. Trimming cost V 6 bases and J 8 bases, with 22 bases left between them. The sequencing sample was made of lung tumor tissue. This clonotype was sampled from a woman in her 70s with non-small cell lung cancer. The chain carries TRBV29-1 and TRBJ1-2, with D uncertain. The CDR3 DNA sequence: TGCAGCGTCCAAGATGGGATCCAGCTAAGGGGCTACACCTTC. Protein product: CSVQDGIQLRGYTF.